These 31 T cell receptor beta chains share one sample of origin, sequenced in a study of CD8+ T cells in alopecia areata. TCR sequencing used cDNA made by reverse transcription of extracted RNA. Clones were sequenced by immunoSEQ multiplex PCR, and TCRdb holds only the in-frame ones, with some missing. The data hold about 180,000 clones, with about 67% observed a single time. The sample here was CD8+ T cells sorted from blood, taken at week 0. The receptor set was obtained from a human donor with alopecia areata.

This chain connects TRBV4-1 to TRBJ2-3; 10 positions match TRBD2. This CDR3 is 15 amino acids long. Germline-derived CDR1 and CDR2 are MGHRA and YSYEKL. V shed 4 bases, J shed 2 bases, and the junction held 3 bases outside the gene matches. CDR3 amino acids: CASSPGLADTDTQYF. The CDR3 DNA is TGCGCCAGCAGCCCAGGACTAGCGGACACAGATACGCAGTATTTT.

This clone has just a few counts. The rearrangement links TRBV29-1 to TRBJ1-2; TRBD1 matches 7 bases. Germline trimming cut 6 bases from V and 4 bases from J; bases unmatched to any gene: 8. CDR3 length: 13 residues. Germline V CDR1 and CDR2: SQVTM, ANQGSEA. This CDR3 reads CSVTLRDSYGYTF. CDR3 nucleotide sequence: TGCAGCGTAACCTTGCGGGACAGCTATGGCTACACCTTC.

CDR3: CASSDTGNRYGYTF. The CDR3 nucleotides read TGTGCCAGCAGCGATACAGGGAATCGCTATGGCTACACCTTC. The V call is TRBV9, the J call TRBJ1-2; TRBD1 is a possible D gene (6 bases). The CDR3 loop spans 14 amino acids. In germline, CDR1 is SGDLS, CDR2 YYNGEE. V lost 3 bases to trimming and J lost 4 bases, with 13 bases between them.

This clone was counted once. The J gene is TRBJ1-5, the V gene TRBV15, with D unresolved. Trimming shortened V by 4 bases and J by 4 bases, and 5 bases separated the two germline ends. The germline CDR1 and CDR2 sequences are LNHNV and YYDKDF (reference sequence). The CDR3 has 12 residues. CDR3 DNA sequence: TGTGCCACCAGCAAAGATAATCAGCCCCAGCATTTT. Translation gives CATSKDNQPQHF.

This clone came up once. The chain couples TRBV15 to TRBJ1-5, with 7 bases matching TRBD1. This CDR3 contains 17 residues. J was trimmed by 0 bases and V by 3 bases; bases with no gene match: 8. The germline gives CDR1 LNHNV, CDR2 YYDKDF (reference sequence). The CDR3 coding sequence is TGTGCCACCAGCAGTTACCCCAGGGGGGATAGCAATCAGCCCCAGCATTTT. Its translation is CATSSYPRGDSNQPQHF.

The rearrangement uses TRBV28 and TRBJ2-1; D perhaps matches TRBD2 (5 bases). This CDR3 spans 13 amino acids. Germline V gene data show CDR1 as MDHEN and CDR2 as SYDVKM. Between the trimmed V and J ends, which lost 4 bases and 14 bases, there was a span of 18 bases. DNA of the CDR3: TGTGCCAGCAGTTCCCCGGGCATCACCGGGGAGTTCTTC. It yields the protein CASSSPGITGEFF.

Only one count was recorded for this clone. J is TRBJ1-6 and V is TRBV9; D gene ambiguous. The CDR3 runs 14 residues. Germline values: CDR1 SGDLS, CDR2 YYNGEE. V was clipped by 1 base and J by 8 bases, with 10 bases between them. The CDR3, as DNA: TGTGCCAGCAGCGTAAACCATCGGGATTCACCCCTCCACTTT. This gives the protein CASSVNHRDSPLHF.

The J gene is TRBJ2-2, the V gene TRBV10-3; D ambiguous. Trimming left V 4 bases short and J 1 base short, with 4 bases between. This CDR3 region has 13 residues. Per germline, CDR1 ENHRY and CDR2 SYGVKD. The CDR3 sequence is CAISVGNTGELFF. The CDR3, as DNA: TGTGCCATCAGTGTTGGGAACACCGGGGAGCTGTTTTTT.

CDR3 DNA sequence: TGCAGCGTCCAGGGGGCGCGGACGAACACCGGGGAGCTGTTTTTT. Residues: CSVQGARTNTGELFF. This sequence joins TRBV29-1 and TRBJ2-2; 8 bases align to TRBD1. Looked up from germline, CDR1 is SQVTM and CDR2 is ANQGSEA. V was pared by 6 bases and J by 0 bases, with 6 bases of the junction left unmatched. CDR3 size: 15 residues.

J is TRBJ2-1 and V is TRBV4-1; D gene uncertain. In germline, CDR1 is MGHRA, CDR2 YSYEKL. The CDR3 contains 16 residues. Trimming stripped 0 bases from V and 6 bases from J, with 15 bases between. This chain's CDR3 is CASSQESSLDRNEQFF. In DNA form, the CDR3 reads TGCGCCAGCAGCCAAGAATCTAGTTTAGATCGCAATGAGCAGTTCTTC.

The CDR3 coding sequence is TGTGCCAGCAGCTCTTATTCAGGGGGAGGGGATGAAAAACTGTTTTTT. Its translation is CASSSYSGGGDEKLFF. The chain has TRBV7-9 and TRBJ1-4; 7 nucleotides align to TRBD1. V was pared by 4 bases and J by 6 bases, with 11 bases of the junction left unmatched. Germline CDR1 and CDR2: SEHNR and FQNEAQ (reference sequence). The CDR3 totals 16 residues.

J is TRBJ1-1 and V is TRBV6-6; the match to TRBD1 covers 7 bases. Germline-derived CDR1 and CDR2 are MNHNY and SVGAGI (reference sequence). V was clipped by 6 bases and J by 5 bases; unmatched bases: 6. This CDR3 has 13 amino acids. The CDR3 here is CASSPGGYTEAFF. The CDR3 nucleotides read TGTGCCAGCAGCCCAGGGGGTTATACTGAAGCTTTCTTT.

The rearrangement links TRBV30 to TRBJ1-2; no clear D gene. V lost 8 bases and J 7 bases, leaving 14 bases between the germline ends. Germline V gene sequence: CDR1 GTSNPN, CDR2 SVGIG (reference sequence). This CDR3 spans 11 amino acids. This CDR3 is CAALGVFGYTF. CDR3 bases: TGTGCCGCCCTTGGGGTTTTTGGCTACACCTTC.

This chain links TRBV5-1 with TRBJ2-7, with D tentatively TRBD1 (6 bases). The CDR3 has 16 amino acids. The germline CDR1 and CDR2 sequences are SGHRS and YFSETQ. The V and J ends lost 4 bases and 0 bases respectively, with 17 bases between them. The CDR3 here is CASSADRDRSSYEQYF. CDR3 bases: TGCGCCAGCAGCGCGGACCGTGACAGGAGCTCCTACGAGCAGTACTTC.

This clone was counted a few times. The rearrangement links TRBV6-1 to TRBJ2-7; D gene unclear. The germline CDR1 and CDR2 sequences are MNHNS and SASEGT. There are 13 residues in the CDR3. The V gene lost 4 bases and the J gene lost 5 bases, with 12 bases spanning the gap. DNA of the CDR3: TGTGCCAGCAGTGCTGGGTATGGAGACGAGCAGTACTTC. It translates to CASSAGYGDEQYF.

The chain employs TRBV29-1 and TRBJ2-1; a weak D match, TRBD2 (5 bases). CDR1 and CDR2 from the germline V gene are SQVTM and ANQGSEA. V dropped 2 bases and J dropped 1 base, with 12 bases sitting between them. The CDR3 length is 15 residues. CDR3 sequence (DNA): TGCAGCGTTGAAACGGGGAAGAGGTCCTACAATGAGCAGTTCTTC. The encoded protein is CSVETGKRSYNEQFF.

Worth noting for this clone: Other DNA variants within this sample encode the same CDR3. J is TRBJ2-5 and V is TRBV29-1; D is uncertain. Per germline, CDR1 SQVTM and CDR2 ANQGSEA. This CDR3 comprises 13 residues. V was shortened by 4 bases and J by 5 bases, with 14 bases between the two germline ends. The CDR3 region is CSVVAQTQETQYF. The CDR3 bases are TGCAGCGTTGTAGCCCAAACTCAGGAGACCCAGTACTTC. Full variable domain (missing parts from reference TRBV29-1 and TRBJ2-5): SAVISQKPSRDICQRGTSLTIQCQVDSQVTMMFWYRQQPGQSLTLIATANQGSEATYESGFVIDKFPISRPNLTFSTLTVSNMSPEDSSIYLCSVVAQTQETQYFGPGTRLLVL.

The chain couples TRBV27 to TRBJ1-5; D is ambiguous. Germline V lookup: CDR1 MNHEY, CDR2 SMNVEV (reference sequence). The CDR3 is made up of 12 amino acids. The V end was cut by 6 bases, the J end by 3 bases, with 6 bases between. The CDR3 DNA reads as TGTGCCAGCAGCCCGCACAATCAGCCCCAGCATTTT. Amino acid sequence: CASSPHNQPQHF.

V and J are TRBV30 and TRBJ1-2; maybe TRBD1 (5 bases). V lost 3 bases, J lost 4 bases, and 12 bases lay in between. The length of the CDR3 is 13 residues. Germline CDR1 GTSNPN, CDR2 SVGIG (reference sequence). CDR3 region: CAWRPDSAYGYTF. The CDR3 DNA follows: TGTGCCTGGAGACCCGACAGTGCCTATGGCTACACCTTC.

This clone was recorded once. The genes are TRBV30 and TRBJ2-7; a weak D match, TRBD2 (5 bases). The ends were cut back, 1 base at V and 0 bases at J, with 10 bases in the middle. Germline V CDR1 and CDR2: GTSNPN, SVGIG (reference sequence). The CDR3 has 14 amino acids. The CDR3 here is CAWSEPSSSYEQYF. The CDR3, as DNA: TGTGCCTGGAGTGAGCCTAGCAGCTCCTACGAGCAGTACTTC. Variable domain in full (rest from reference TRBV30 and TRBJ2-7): SQTIHQWPATLVQPVGSPLSLECTVEGTSNPNLYWYRQAAGRGLQLLFYSVGIGQISSEVPQNLSASRPQDRQFILSSKKLLLSDSGFYLCAWSEPSSSYEQYFGPGTRLTVT.

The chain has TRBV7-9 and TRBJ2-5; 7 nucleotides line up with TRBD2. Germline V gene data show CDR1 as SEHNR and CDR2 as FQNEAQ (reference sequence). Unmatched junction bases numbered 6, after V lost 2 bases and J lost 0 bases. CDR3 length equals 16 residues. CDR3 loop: CASSLTSGGNQETQYF. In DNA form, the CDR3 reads TGTGCCAGCAGCTTAACGTCGGGGGGTAACCAAGAGACCCAGTACTTC.

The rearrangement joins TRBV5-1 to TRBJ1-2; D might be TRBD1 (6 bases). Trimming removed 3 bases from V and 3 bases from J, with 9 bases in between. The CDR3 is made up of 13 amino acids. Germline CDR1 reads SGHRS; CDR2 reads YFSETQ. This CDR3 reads CASSWNRDYGYTF. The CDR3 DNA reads TGCGCCAGCAGCTGGAACAGGGACTATGGCTACACCTTC.

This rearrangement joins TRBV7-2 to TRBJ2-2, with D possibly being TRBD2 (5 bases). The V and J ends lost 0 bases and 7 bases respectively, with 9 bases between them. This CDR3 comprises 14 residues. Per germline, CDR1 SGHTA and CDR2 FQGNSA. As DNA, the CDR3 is TGTGCCAGCAGCTTAGCCGTGGCGGGCGGGGAGCTGTTTTTT. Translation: CASSLAVAGGELFF.

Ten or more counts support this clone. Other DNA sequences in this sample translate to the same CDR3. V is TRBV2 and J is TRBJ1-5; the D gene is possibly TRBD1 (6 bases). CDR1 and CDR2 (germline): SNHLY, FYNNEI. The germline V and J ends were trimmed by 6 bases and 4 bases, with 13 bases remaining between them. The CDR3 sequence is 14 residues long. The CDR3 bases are TGTGCCAGCAGCAGGGGCCAAGAAAATCAGCCCCAGCATTTT. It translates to CASSRGQENQPQHF.

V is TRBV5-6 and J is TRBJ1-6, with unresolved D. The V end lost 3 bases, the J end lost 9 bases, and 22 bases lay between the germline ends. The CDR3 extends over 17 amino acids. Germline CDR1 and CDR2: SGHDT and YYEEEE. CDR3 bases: TGTGCCAGCAGCTCGTCCCGCCGAGGAACTTTTCCTTCACCCCTCCACTTT. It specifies CASSSSRRGTFPSPLHF.

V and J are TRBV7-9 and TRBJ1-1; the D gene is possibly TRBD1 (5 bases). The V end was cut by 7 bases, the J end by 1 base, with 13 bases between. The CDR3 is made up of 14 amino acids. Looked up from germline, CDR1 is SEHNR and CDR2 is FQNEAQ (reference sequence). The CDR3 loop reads CASNPTGGNTEAFF. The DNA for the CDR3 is TGTGCCAGCAACCCAACCGGGGGGAACACTGAAGCTTTCTTT.

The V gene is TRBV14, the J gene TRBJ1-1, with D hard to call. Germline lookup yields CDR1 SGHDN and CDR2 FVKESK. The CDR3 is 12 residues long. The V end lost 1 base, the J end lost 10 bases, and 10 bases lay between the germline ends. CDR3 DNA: TGTGCCAGCAGCCAAGTAAGCGGCGGAGCTTTCTTT. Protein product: CASSQVSGGAFF.

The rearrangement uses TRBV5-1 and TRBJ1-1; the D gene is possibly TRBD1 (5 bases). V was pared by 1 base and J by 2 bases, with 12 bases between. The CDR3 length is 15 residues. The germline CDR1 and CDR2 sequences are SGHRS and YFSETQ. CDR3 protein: CASSLSDGGNTEAFF. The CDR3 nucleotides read TGCGCCAGCAGCTTGTCTGACGGGGGTAACACTGAAGCTTTCTTT. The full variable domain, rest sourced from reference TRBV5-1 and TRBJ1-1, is KAGVTQTPRYLIKTRGQQVTLSCSPISGHRSVSWYQQTPGQGLQFLFEYFSETQRNKGNFPGRFSGRQFSNSRSEMNVSTLELGDSALYLCASSLSDGGNTEAFFGQGTRLTVV.

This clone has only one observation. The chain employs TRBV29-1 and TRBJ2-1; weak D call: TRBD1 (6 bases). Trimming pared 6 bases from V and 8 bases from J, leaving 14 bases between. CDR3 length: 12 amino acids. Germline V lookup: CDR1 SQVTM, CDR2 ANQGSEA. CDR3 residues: CSVPYAGDEQFF. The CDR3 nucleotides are TGCAGCGTCCCTTACGCAGGGGATGAGCAGTTCTTC.

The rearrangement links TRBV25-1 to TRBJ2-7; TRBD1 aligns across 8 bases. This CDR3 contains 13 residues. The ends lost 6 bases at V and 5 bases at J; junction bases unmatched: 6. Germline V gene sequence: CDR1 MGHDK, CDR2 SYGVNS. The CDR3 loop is CASSGTGLDEQYF. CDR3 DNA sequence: TGTGCCAGCAGCGGGACAGGTCTCGACGAGCAGTACTTC.

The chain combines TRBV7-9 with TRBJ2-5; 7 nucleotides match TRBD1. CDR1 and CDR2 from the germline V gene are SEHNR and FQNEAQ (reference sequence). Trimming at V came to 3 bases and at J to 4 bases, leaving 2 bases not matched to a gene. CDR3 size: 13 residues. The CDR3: CASSLGQRETQYF. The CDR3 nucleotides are TGTGCCAGCAGCTTGGGACAGCGAGAGACCCAGTACTTC.